Below, 18 T cell receptor beta chains from the same sample are listed, as sequenced in a study of blood T cell repertoires in COVID-19. The data were produced by immunoSEQ multiplex PCR, yet TCRdb's version contains in-frame clones alone and is incomplete. The repertoire holds approximately 490,000 clones, with approximately 90% as singletons. The sequenced material came from PBMCs or T cells enriched from blood (not recorded which). The receptor source for this set is a woman between 55 and 75 years old who had recovered from COVID-19.

This clone appeared a single time. V and J are TRBV9 and TRBJ1-1; D is unresolved. V dropped 0 bases and J dropped 0 bases, with 9 bases sitting between them. The CDR3 length is 15 residues. Germline V lookup: CDR1 SGDLS, CDR2 YYNGEE. CDR3 sequence: CASSVETSLNTEAFF. The CDR3 DNA is TGTGCCAGCAGCGTAGAAACATCTCTGAACACTGAAGCTTTCTTT. Combining the CDR3 with reference TRBV9 and TRBJ1-1 gives the whole variable domain DSGVTQTPKHLITATGQRVTLRCSPRSGDLSVYWYQQSLDQGLQFLIQYYNGEERAKGNILERFSAQQFPDLHSELNLSSLELGDSALYFCASSVETSLNTEAFFGQGTRLTVV.

Regarding this clone: The germline gene is not matched at one end of the junction; a read error may be the cause. The chain employs TRBV19 and TRBJ1-2, with D possibly TRBD1 on 6 matching bases. The CDR3 totals 13 residues. From germline, CDR1 is LNHDA and CDR2 SQIVND (reference sequence). In DNA form, the CDR3 reads TGTGCCAGTAGTATTACAGGGTACTACGGCTACACCTTC. It encodes CASSITGYYGYTF.

The chain employs TRBV6-1 and TRBJ2-1, with a weak D call TRBD2 (6 bases). The CDR3 covers 14 residues. Trimming took off 2 bases at V and 5 bases at J, with 10 bases between the two ends. Germline V gene lookup returns CDR1 MNHNS and CDR2 SASEGT. In nucleotides, the CDR3 is TGTGCCAGCAGTGAAAAGGGGAGGAACAATGAGCAGTTCTTC. Translated: CASSEKGRNNEQFF.

The chain has TRBV29-1 and TRBJ1-4, with 7 bases that match TRBD1. CDR3 length: 13 amino acids. CDR1 and CDR2 (germline): SQVTM, ANQGSEA. V was clipped by 7 bases and J by 5 bases; unmatched bases: 7. In DNA, the CDR3 is TGCAGCGCCGGGGGACAGCCCAATGAAAAACTGTTTTTT. Amino acid sequence: CSAGGQPNEKLFF.

This chain joins TRBV21-1 and TRBJ1-4; the table's TRBD1 call for D was not verified on the DNA. TRBV21-1 is a pseudogene locus. The length of the CDR3 is 17 residues. The CDR3 DNA is TGTGCCAGCAGCGACCGGGACAGGGTGGAGACTAATGAAAAACTGTTTTTT. Translated, it gives CASSDRDRVETNEKLFF.

The rearrangement links TRBV29-1 to TRBJ2-2; TRBD2 matches 12 bases. CDR1 is SQVTM and CDR2 is ANQGSEA in the germline V gene. With 5 bases clipped from V and 7 bases from J, the junction kept 8 bases outside the gene matches. CDR3 size: 15 residues. CDR3 DNA sequence: TGCAGCGTTAAGACTAGCGGGGGCGCGGTCGGGGAGCTGTTTTTT. As protein: CSVKTSGGAVGELFF.

This chain joins TRBV6-1 and TRBJ1-4; TRBD1 aligns across 12 bases. The germline V gene has CDR1 MNHNS and CDR2 SASEGT. The trim removed 1 base at V and 7 bases at J, leaving 4 bases unmatched. This CDR3 spans 16 amino acids. The CDR3 DNA is TGTGCCAGCAGTGAAGGCTGGGACAGGGGGCTTGAAAAACTGTTTTTT. Its translation is CASSEGWDRGLEKLFF.

This chain uses TRBV2 with TRBJ2-7; D perhaps matches TRBD1 (7 bases). CDR1 SNHLY and CDR2 FYNNEI come from the germline V gene. This CDR3 is built from 11 residues. Trimming removed 11 bases at V and 4 bases at J, with 12 bases between. This CDR3 is CAGGTEYEQYF. CDR3 in DNA: TGTGCCGGGGGGACAGAATACGAGCAGTACTTC. The full variable domain, completed using reference TRBV2 and TRBJ2-7, is EPEVTQTPSHQVTQMGQEVILRCVPISNHLYFYWYRQILGQKVEFLVSFYNNEISEKSEIFDDQFSVERPDGSNFTLKIRSTKLEDSAMYFCAGGTEYEQYFGPGTRLTVT.

As to this clone: Other DNA sequences of this sample code for an identical CDR3. This chain uses TRBV11-2 with TRBJ2-3, with TRBD2 matching over 7 bases. The CDR3 loop spans 13 amino acids. Germline lookup yields CDR1 SGHAT and CDR2 FQNNGV. The V gene end was trimmed by 1 base and the J gene end by 5 bases; junction bases not matched to a gene: 0. The CDR3 DNA reads TGTGCCAGCAGCTTAGCGGGAGGAGATACGCAGTATTTT. Translated: CASSLAGGDTQYF.

This clone was counted a single time. The genes are TRBV14 and TRBJ1-1; no definite D call. Trimming shortened V by 4 bases and J by 1 base, and 7 bases separated the two germline ends. From germline, CDR1 is SGHDN and CDR2 FVKESK. The CDR3 is 13 residues long. In nucleotides, the CDR3 is TGTGCCAGCAGCCCCCTCAGGAACACTGAAGCTTTCTTT. Its protein product is CASSPLRNTEAFF.

V gene TRBV19 combines with J gene TRBJ1-1; D gene ambiguous. Between the trimmed V and J ends, which lost 0 bases and 4 bases, there was a span of 15 bases. Germline CDR1 is LNHDA and CDR2 is SQIVND (reference sequence). The length of the CDR3 is 16 residues. CDR3 sequence (DNA): TGTGCCAGTAGTATAGAAGCGGGTGGGCACGCCACTGAAGCTTTCTTT. Protein product: CASSIEAGGHATEAFF.

The chain links TRBV6-1 to TRBJ2-7; no clear D. The CDR3 loop spans 16 amino acids. The ends were cut back, 4 bases at V and 0 bases at J, with 16 bases in the middle. Germline lookup yields CDR1 MNHNS and CDR2 SASEGT. The CDR3 loop is CASSAPVLKSSYEQYV. Here the CDR3 DNA reads TGTGCCAGCAGTGCCCCGGTGCTAAAGAGCTCCTACGAGCAGTACGTC.

The chain recombines TRBV5-6 with TRBJ1-3; 8 nucleotides line up with TRBD1. Germline V CDR1 and CDR2: SGHDT, YYEEEE. V was pared by 3 bases and J by 1 base, with 6 bases of the junction left unmatched. The CDR3 runs to 16 residues. The CDR3 DNA reads TGTGCCAGCAGCTCACCGGGACAGGAATCTGGAAACACCATATATTTT. This sequence encodes CASSSPGQESGNTIYF. Full variable domain (rest looked up from reference TRBV5-6 and TRBJ1-3): DAGVTQSPTHLIKTRGQQVTLRCSPKSGHDTVSWYQQALGQGPQFIFQYYEEEERQRGNFPDRFSGHQFPNYSSELNVNALLLGDSALYLCASSSPGQESGNTIYFGEGSWLTVV.

The chain employs TRBV5-4 and TRBJ2-1, with 9 bases aligning to TRBD2. The V gene's germline CDR1 is SGHNT and CDR2 YYREEE (reference sequence). Trimming took 4 bases from V and 8 from J; bases not matched to a gene: 10. This CDR3 has 15 residues. The CDR3 DNA reads as TGTGCCAGCAGCCTTCGGGGCGGGGGGGCCGATGAGCAGTTCTTC. Protein: CASSLRGGGADEQFF.

This chain uses TRBV5-1 with TRBJ2-1; 8 bases map to TRBD1. V lost 3 bases and J lost 7; bases outside the gene matches: 6. The germline V gene has CDR1 SGHRS and CDR2 YFSETQ. CDR3 length: 14 residues. CDR3 residues: CASSSGQGRNEQFF. The CDR3 nucleotides read TGCGCCAGCAGCTCAGGACAGGGACGGAATGAGCAGTTCTTC. Variable domain in full (rest from reference TRBV5-1 and TRBJ2-1): KAGVTQTPRYLIKTRGQQVTLSCSPISGHRSVSWYQQTPGQGLQFLFEYFSETQRNKGNFPGRFSGRQFSNSRSEMNVSTLELGDSALYLCASSSGQGRNEQFFGPGTRLTVL.

J is TRBJ2-2 and V is TRBV5-1, with 8 bases aligning to TRBD2. The V gene end was trimmed by 4 bases and the J gene end by 2 bases; junction bases not matched to a gene: 7. This CDR3 comprises 16 residues. CDR1 is SGHRS, CDR2 YFSETQ, per germline. CDR3 nucleotide sequence: TGCGCCAGCAGCAAAAGCGGGGGTCCCAACACCGGGGAGCTGTTTTTT. Translated: CASSKSGGPNTGELFF. Variable domain in full (rest from reference TRBV5-1 and TRBJ2-2): KAGVTQTPRYLIKTRGQQVTLSCSPISGHRSVSWYQQTPGQGLQFLFEYFSETQRNKGNFPGRFSGRQFSNSRSEMNVSTLELGDSALYLCASSKSGGPNTGELFFGEGSRLTVL.

V is TRBV5-6 and J is TRBJ2-2; 12 nucleotides match TRBD1. V shed 3 bases, J shed 5 bases, and the junction held 8 bases outside the gene matches. The CDR3 contains 17 residues. Germline values: CDR1 SGHDT, CDR2 YYEEEE. The CDR3 DNA is TGTGCCAGCAGCTCAGATGGGACAGGGGGCCGGACCGGGGAGCTGTTTTTT. Its translation: CASSSDGTGGRTGELFF.

Details on this clone: The same CDR3 also results from other DNA sequences found in this sample. V and J are TRBV24-1 and TRBJ1-3; 9 nucleotides align to TRBD1. The germline V gene has CDR1 KGHDR and CDR2 SFDVKD. The CDR3 totals 15 residues. The V gene end was trimmed by 2 bases and the J gene end by 7 bases; junction bases not matched to a gene: 5. Here the CDR3 DNA reads TGTGCCACCAGTGATTCGACAGGGGGAAGGAACACCATATATTTT. This translates into CATSDSTGGRNTIYF.